A selection of T cell receptor beta chains follows, all from one sample in a study of cytomegalovirus exposure and HLA in healthy donors. Clones were sequenced by immunoSEQ multiplex PCR, and TCRdb holds only the in-frame ones, with some missing. The table records 90,000 to 150,000 clones, 88% of them present only once. The sample was PBMCs. These receptors were obtained from a woman younger than 30 in good health and CMV-seropositive. CDR3s include the opening cysteine and the closing phenylalanine or tryptophan. The D gene is left open where the match is weak. Clone size is stated in some rows and not others, as once, few, many or a class when expanded.

clone_size j_call v_call d_call cdr3_aa cdr3_nt
NA TRBJ1-1 TRBV6-1 TRBD1 CASSEAAGGVGTEAFF TGTGCCAGCAGTGAAGCAGCAGGGGGAGTAGGCACTGAAGCTTTCTTT
NA TRBJ2-7 TRBV19 TRBD1 CASSPTGASYEQYF TGTGCCAGTAGTCCTACAGGGGCCTCGTACGAGCAGTACTTC
NA TRBJ1-1 TRBV2 TRBD1 CASSEDRASTEAFF TGTGCCAGCAGTGAGGACAGGGCCAGCACTGAAGCTTTCTTT
NA TRBJ1-1 TRBV6-6 NA CASSPAGRMNTEAFF TGTGCCAGCAGTCCCGCGGGCCGGATGAACACTGAAGCTTTCTTT
NA TRBJ2-6 TRBV4-2 NA CASSQDQGGSGANVLTF TGTGCCAGCAGCCAAGATCAGGGTGGCTCTGGGGCCAACGTCCTGACTTTC
once TRBJ1-1 TRBV4-1 TRBD1 CASSQAWTGKTEAFF TGCGCCAGCAGCCAGGCTTGGACAGGGAAGACTGAAGCTTTCTTT
NA TRBJ2-1 TRBV19 NA CASSIDPPTTGGLNNEQFF TGTGCCAGTAGTATAGACCCCCCGACTACCGGGGGGCTTAACAATGAGCAGTTCTTC
NA TRBJ2-7 TRBV2 TRBD1 CASRPGQGSYEQYF TGTGCCAGCAGACCAGGACAGGGGTCCTACGAGCAGTACTTC
NA TRBJ2-7 TRBV4-3 TRBD1 CASSLRQGNYEQYF TGCGCCAGCAGCCTCCGACAGGGAAACTACGAGCAGTACTTC
NA TRBJ2-5 TRBV4-3 TRBD2 CASSPGRGRALETQYF TGCGCCAGCAGCCCCGGAAGAGGGAGGGCCTTAGAGACCCAGTACTTC
NA TRBJ2-1 TRBV4-2 NA CASSQDYPGGNYNEQFF TGTGCCAGCAGCCAAGACTATCCGGGGGGCAACTACAATGAGCAGTTCTTC
once TRBJ2-5 TRBV7-6 TRBD2 CASSWTLAGVGETQYF TGTGCCAGCAGCTGGACCCTAGCGGGAGTCGGAGAGACCCAGTACTTC
NA TRBJ2-5 TRBV5-6 TRBD1 CASSTGTVQETQYF TGTGCCAGCAGCACTGGGACAGTCCAAGAGACCCAGTACTTC
NA TRBJ1-4 TRBV5-1 NA CASSLSGGDEKLFF TGCGCCAGCAGCTTGTCCGGGGGTGATGAAAAACTGTTTTTT
NA TRBJ2-3 TRBV13 NA CASSVGLAADTQYF TGTGCCAGCAGCGTGGGACTTGCGGCAGATACGCAGTATTTT
NA TRBJ2-3 TRBV7-6 TRBD2 CASSLGTSGTGTDTQYF TGTGCCAGCAGCTTAGGGACCAGCGGGACCGGCACAGATACGCAGTATTTT
few TRBJ1-6 TRBV25-1 TRBD1 CASSESLGTGNSPLHF TGTGCCAGCAGTGAATCCCTAGGGACAGGAAATTCACCCCTCCACTTT
NA TRBJ1-5 TRBV7-8 TRBD1 CASSLTEGGADHLSNQPQHF TGTGCCAGCAGCCTCACGGAAGGGGGCGCAGATCACCTTAGCAATCAGCCCCAGCATTTT
once TRBJ1-1 TRBV11-2 NA CASSRRPGANTEAFF TGTGCCAGCAGTCGAAGGCCAGGGGCGAACACTGAAGCTTTCTTT
NA TRBJ1-3 TRBV6-6 NA CASSYVSQGSGNTIYF TGTGCCAGCAGTTACGTCTCCCAGGGCTCTGGAAACACCATATATTTT
NA TRBJ2-1 TRBV7-9 NA CASSSHSGNEQFF TGTGCCAGCAGTTCACACTCAGGGAATGAGCAGTTCTTC
NA TRBJ1-1 TRBV2 NA CASRGQGMNTEAFF TGTGCCAGCAGAGGGCAGGGAATGAACACTGAAGCTTTCTTT
NA TRBJ2-7 TRBV7-8 TRBD1 CASSRTGSSGEQYF TGTGCCAGCAGCCGGACAGGGTCTTCAGGCGAGCAGTACTTC